The 3 T cell receptor beta chains presented below share a single source sample, sequenced in a study of T cell clonality in common variable immunodeficiency. Assay: immunoSEQ multiplex PCR; the TCRdb copy retains only in-frame clones and omits some. The sample yields 50,000 or so clones, without any singletons. Specimen: peripheral blood mononuclear cells. All receptors come from a person aged 18 to 75 in good health.

This clone appeared many times. The read stops 3 residues short of the end of the CDR3; the missing end is completed from the germline J gene. The chain joins TRBV19 to TRBJ2-1; a weak D match, TRBD2 (6 bases). CDR1 is LNHDA and CDR2 is SQIVND in the germline V gene (reference sequence). This CDR3 has 12 amino acids. Trimming stripped 5 bases from V and 6 bases from J, with 8 bases between. CDR3 in amino acids: CASSLGGNEQFF. The part of the CDR3 DNA that was read is TGTGCCAGTAGTTTGGGGGGCAATGAG.

This clone has at least ten counts. The sequenced fragment ends 3 residues before the CDR3 boundary, so the rest is inferred from the germline J gene. V is TRBV19 and J is TRBJ1-2, with TRBD1 identical over 12 bases. The CDR3 covers 15 residues. J gave up 4 bases and V 3 bases, and 3 bases lay outside the gene matches. Germline V gives CDR1 LNHDA, CDR2 SQIVND (reference sequence). Incomplete CDR3 DNA: TGTGCCAGTAGTATCGGGACAGGGGGCAGCTATGGC. Its translation: CASSIGTGGSYG. The complete CDR3 reads CASSIGTGGSYGYTF.

This clone was seen ten or more times. The sequence runs out 3 residues before the end of the CDR3; the remainder is reconstructed from the germline J gene. The rearrangement links TRBV18 to TRBJ1-5, with D perhaps TRBD1 (5 bases). The CDR3 has 14 amino acids. V dropped 3 bases and J dropped 6 bases, with 12 bases sitting between them. CDR1 KGHSH and CDR2 LQKENI come from the germline V gene. Partial CDR3 DNA: TGTGCCAGCTCACCTGGTAGGGGCCCTCAGCCC. It is translated as CASSPGRGPQP. The entire CDR3 protein reads CASSPGRGPQPQHF.